The 20 T cell receptor beta chains presented below share a single source sample, sequenced in a study of shared clonotypes between healthy human individuals. Method: immunoSEQ multiplex PCR; TCRdb's copy keeps in-frame clones and lacks some. The repertoire consists of approximately 1,000,000 clones, with around 78% occurring once and the leading ten covering approximately 0.52%. The sample was memory CD4+ T cells from PBMCs. Subset meaning: CD45RA-negative fraction. These receptor sequences come from a man younger than 30 in good health. Some clones in this sample may be carry-over from other donors' samples.

The chain has TRBV2 and TRBJ2-4; no firm D call. CDR3 length equals 15 residues. Trimming removed 3 bases from V and 1 base from J, with 10 bases in between. The germline V gene encodes CDR1 SNHLY and CDR2 FYNNEI. The CDR3 sequence: CASSDEGKAKNIQYF. As DNA, the CDR3 is TGTGCCAGCAGTGATGAAGGGAAGGCCAAAAACATTCAGTACTTC.

The gene calls are TRBV7-6 and TRBJ2-5; 12 nucleotides align to TRBD1. V lost 5 bases and J lost 5; bases outside the gene matches: 6. Germline V lookup: CDR1 SGHVS, CDR2 FNYEAQ. This CDR3 is built from 15 residues. CDR3 region: CASSPGTGGLETQYF. The CDR3 region has the DNA TGTGCCAGCAGCCCGGGGACAGGGGGCTTGGAGACCCAGTACTTC.

This chain joins TRBV14 and TRBJ2-1; the D is unclear. The length of the CDR3 is 13 residues. The V end lost 6 bases, the J end lost 9 bases, and 15 bases lay between the germline ends. The germline V gene encodes CDR1 SGHDN and CDR2 FVKESK. The CDR3: CASSLLGLGEQFF. The CDR3 nucleotides read TGTGCCAGCAGTCTACTCGGTCTCGGTGAGCAGTTCTTC.

This clone appeared many times. This chain connects TRBV27 to TRBJ1-2; D might be TRBD1 (6 bases). The CDR3 has 14 residues. Germline-derived CDR1 and CDR2 are MNHEY and SMNVEV (reference sequence). V was shortened by 6 bases and J by 7 bases, with 18 bases between the two germline ends. CDR3 nucleotide sequence: TGTGCCAGCAGACCACTAGGGGGGATACGTGGCTACACCTTC. It yields the protein CASRPLGGIRGYTF.

The chain links TRBV5-4 to TRBJ1-4; TRBD1 is a possible D gene (5 bases). The V end lost 3 bases, the J end lost 0 bases, and 18 bases lay between the germline ends. The CDR3 consists of 18 residues. The germline CDR1 and CDR2 sequences are SGHNT and YYREEE (reference sequence). The CDR3 DNA reads as TGTGCCAGCAGCTCTAGGCCCGGGACCCAAGCAACTAATGAAAAACTGTTTTTT. Its protein product is CASSSRPGTQATNEKLFF.

This chain links TRBV5-4 with TRBJ2-1; D possibly corresponds to TRBD2 (6 bases). V lost 0 bases and J lost 2, with 9 bases in between. Germline V gene lookup returns CDR1 SGHNT and CDR2 YYREEE (reference sequence). This CDR3 has 15 amino acids. Here the CDR3 DNA reads TGTGCCAGCAGCTTGGAAGGCGGGGCCTACAATGAGCAGTTCTTC. It encodes CASSLEGGAYNEQFF.

This chain uses TRBV6-1 with TRBJ1-2; D is ambiguous. The V and J ends lost 10 bases and 0 bases respectively, with 12 bases between them. There are 13 residues in the CDR3. Per germline, CDR1 MNHNS and CDR2 SASEGT. CDR3 sequence (DNA): TGTGCCACTAGTAGGGCACCTAACTATGGCTACACCTTC. Translating gives CATSRAPNYGYTF.

The chain links TRBV7-3 to TRBJ1-5, with D possibly TRBD1 on 6 matching bases. Germline values: CDR1 SGHTA, CDR2 FQGTGA. The CDR3 has 12 residues. V was pared by 5 bases and J by 6 bases, with 8 bases between. The CDR3 DNA is TGTGCCAGCAGCCCGACAGGTCAGCCCCAGCATTTT. This encodes CASSPTGQPQHF.

The chain has TRBV5-1 and TRBJ1-4, with a possible D match to TRBD1 (6 bases). The germline CDR1 and CDR2 sequences are SGHRS and YFSETQ. This CDR3 has 16 residues. Trimming stripped 3 bases from V and 5 bases from J, with 17 bases between. CDR3 nucleotides: TGCGCCAGCAGCTCACAGGGAAGGAGGGAAAATGAAAAACTGTTTTTT. Amino acid sequence: CASSSQGRRENEKLFF.

This clone was seen a single time. V usage is TRBV5-1 and J usage is TRBJ2-1; D not certain. This CDR3 comprises 16 residues. The germline V and J ends were trimmed by 4 bases and 0 bases, with 14 bases remaining between them. Looked up from germline, CDR1 is SGHRS and CDR2 is YFSETQ. CDR3 DNA: TGCGCCAGCAGCATTAGACTGGGAAGCTCCTACAATGAGCAGTTCTTC. It yields the protein CASSIRLGSSYNEQFF.

This clone was recorded once. The rearrangement joins TRBV11-2 to TRBJ2-2; 7 bases align to TRBD2. The CDR3 covers 17 residues. CDR1 and CDR2 (germline): SGHAT, FQNNGV. Germline trimming cut 5 bases from V and 3 bases from J; bases unmatched to any gene: 12. This CDR3 is CASSPRAGVRYTGELFF. Written as DNA, the CDR3 is TGTGCCAGCAGCCCCCGTGCGGGAGTTAGGTACACCGGGGAGCTGTTTTTT.

The V call is TRBV28, the J call TRBJ2-6; 7 bases match TRBD1. V shed 7 bases and J 2 bases; nucleotides not matched to a gene: 5. The CDR3 is 15 residues long. CDR1 and CDR2 from the germline V gene are MDHEN and SYDVKM. For the CDR3, the DNA is TGTGCCAGCACGGGGACAGATGCTGGGGCCAACGTCCTGACTTTC. It translates to CASTGTDAGANVLTF.

On this clone itself: The identical CDR3 is also encoded by other nucleotide sequences in the sample. The chain has TRBV9 and TRBJ2-1, with D possibly being TRBD2 (6 bases). CDR3 size: 14 residues. V was pared by 4 bases and J by 0 bases, with 8 bases between. Germline CDR1 and CDR2: SGDLS and YYNGEE. CDR3 nucleotide sequence: TGTGCCAGCAGCCAGACTAGCTCCTACAATGAGCAGTTCTTC. The encoded protein is CASSQTSSYNEQFF.

This clone was observed a handful of times. J is TRBJ1-1 and V is TRBV30; D is unclear. CDR3 length: 13 residues. Trimming took 3 bases from V and 2 from J, leaving 10 bases between them. Germline V gene sequence: CDR1 GTSNPN, CDR2 SVGIG (reference sequence). The CDR3 protein is CAWRTGGNTEAFF. The CDR3 DNA reads TGTGCCTGGAGGACGGGAGGAAACACTGAAGCTTTCTTT.

The chain employs TRBV11-3 and TRBJ2-7; D may match TRBD1 or TRBD2 (6 bases each). The germline CDR1 and CDR2 sequences are SGHNT and YENEEA. The V and J ends lost 9 bases and 4 bases respectively, with 13 bases between them. The CDR3 is made up of 12 amino acids. This CDR3 reads CARSRGDYEQYF. In DNA form, the CDR3 reads TGTGCCAGGTCTAGGGGGGATTACGAGCAGTACTTC.

This clone was detected many times. The rearrangement joins TRBV6-1 to TRBJ2-1, with unresolved D. The V gene lost 3 bases and the J gene lost 6 bases, with 12 bases spanning the gap. The CDR3 is 14 residues long. Germline loops: CDR1 MNHNS, CDR2 SASEGT. The CDR3 DNA sequence: TGTGCCAGCAGTGACGATCTCACCCGCAATGAGCAGTTCTTC. It yields the protein CASSDDLTRNEQFF.

V and J are TRBV10-3 and TRBJ1-3; no definite D call. Trimming took off 11 bases at V and 0 bases at J, with 11 bases between the two ends. This CDR3 region has 13 residues. Germline assignment: CDR1 ENHRY and CDR2 SYGVKD. CDR3 in DNA: TGTGCCGTAGGACGAAGCTCTGGAAACACCATATATTTT. Protein: CAVGRSSGNTIYF.

This chain uses TRBV2 with TRBJ1-4; 7 bases are shared with TRBD1. Per germline, CDR1 SNHLY and CDR2 FYNNEI. This CDR3 region has 15 residues. V lost 7 bases to trimming and J lost 2 bases; unmatched junction nucleotides: 7. The chain's CDR3 is CASMEQGLTNEKLFF. DNA of the CDR3: TGTGCCAGCATGGAACAGGGGCTGACTAATGAAAAACTGTTTTTT. Variable domain in full (rest from reference TRBV2 and TRBJ1-4): EPEVTQTPSHQVTQMGQEVILRCVPISNHLYFYWYRQILGQKVEFLVSFYNNEISEKSEIFDDQFSVERPDGSNFTLKIRSTKLEDSAMYFCASMEQGLTNEKLFFGSGTQLSVL.

On this clone: Different DNA sequences within this sample yield the same CDR3. The CDR3 loop reads CASSLAGVGYTF. Written as DNA, the CDR3 is TGTGCCAGCAGCTTAGCAGGGGTGGGCTACACCTTC. The chain uses TRBV7-2 and TRBJ1-2; a weak D match, TRBD1 (5 bases). The germline CDR1 and CDR2 sequences are SGHTA and FQGNSA. Trimming took 0 bases from V and 8 from J, leaving 7 bases between them. The CDR3 contains 12 residues. Combining the CDR3 with reference TRBV7-2 and TRBJ1-2 gives the whole variable domain GAGVSQSPSNKVTEKGKDVELRCDPISGHTALYWYRQSLGQGLEFLIYFQGNSAPDKSGLPSDRFSAERTGGSVSTLTIQRTQQEDSAVYLCASSLAGVGYTFGSGTRLTVV.

The sample holds a few counts of this clone. The chain recombines TRBV11-2 with TRBJ2-1, with TRBD2 matching over 12 bases. The ends lost 5 bases at V and 1 base at J; junction bases unmatched: 12. CDR3 length: 19 residues. Germline loops: CDR1 SGHAT, CDR2 FQNNGV. CDR3 DNA: TGTGCCAGCAGCCCCCTCTTCCTAGCGGGAGGGCCGTCCTACAATGAGCAGTTCTTC. Translated, it gives CASSPLFLAGGPSYNEQFF.